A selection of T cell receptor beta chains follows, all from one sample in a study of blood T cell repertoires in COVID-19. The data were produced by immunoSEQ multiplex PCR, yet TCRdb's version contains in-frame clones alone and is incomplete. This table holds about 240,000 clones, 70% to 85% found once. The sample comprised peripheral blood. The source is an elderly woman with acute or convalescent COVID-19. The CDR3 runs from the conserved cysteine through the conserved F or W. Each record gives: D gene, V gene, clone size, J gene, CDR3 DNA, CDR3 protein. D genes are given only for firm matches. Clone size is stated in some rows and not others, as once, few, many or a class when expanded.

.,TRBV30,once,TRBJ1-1,TGTGCCTGGGGGGGGCTGAACACTGAAGCTTTCTTT,CAWGGLNTEAFF
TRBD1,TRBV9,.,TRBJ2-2,TGTGCCAGCAGCGCTAGGGGCCGGGACAGGGGGCTTAACGGGGAGCTGTTTTTT,CASSARGRDRGLNGELFF
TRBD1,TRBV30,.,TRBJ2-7,TGTGCCTGGAGCCATGGACAGGGACAGTACTTC,CAWSHGQGQYF
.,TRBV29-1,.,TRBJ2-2,TGCAGCGTTGTTTACGATAGCAGGGACACCGGGGAGCTGTTTTTT,CSVVYDSRDTGELFF
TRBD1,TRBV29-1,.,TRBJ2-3,TGCAGCGTTGGGACAGGGAGTGATACGCAGTATTTT,CSVGTGSDTQYF
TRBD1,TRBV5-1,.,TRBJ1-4,TGCGCCAGCAGCCTGACGGACAGGGTGGGCGAAAAACTGTTTTTT,CASSLTDRVGEKLFF
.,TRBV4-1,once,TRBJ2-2,TGCGCCAGCAGCCGTTCGGGGGACCTGAACACCGGGGAGCTGTTTTTT,CASSRSGDLNTGELFF
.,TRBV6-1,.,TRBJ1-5,TGTGCCAGCAGTGAGGGGCGCCCTAACAGCAATCAGCCCCAGCATTTT,CASSEGRPNSNQPQHF
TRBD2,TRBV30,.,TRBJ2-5,TGTGCCTGGAGACGAGCGGGGGGCCATTTTGTCCCGAAAGAGACCCAGTACTTC,CAWRRAGGHFVPKETQYF
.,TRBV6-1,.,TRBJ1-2,TGTGCCAGCAGTGATGGCAGGGGCTATGGCTACACCTTC,CASSDGRGYGYTF
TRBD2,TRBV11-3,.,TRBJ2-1,TGTGCCAGCAGCTTAGACGGGGGGGCTTACAATGAGCAGTTCTTC,CASSLDGGAYNEQFF
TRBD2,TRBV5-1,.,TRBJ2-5,TGCGCCAGCAGCTCCTGGACTAGCGGCATAGGTGGGGAGACCCAGTACTTC,CASSSWTSGIGGETQYF
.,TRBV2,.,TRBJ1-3,TGTGCCAGCAGTGGAGGGGGGGCTGGAAACACCATATATTTT,CASSGGGAGNTIYF
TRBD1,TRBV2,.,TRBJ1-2,TGTGCCAGCAATGGAAGAGGACAGGGGCTCTATGGCTACACCTTC,CASNGRGQGLYGYTF
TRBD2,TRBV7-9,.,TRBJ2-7,TGTGCCAGCAGCTTATCGGGGGGAAGCTACGAGCAGTACTTC,CASSLSGGSYEQYF
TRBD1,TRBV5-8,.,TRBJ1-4,TGTGCCAGCAGCTTGCAGGGGGCTCTTAATGAAAAACTGTTTTTT,CASSLQGALNEKLFF
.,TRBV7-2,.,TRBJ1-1,TGTGCCAGCAGCACCATGAGGGTTGGTATGAACACTGAAGCTTTCTTT,CASSTMRVGMNTEAFF
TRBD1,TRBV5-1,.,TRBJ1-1,TGCGCCAGCAGCTTAAGGACAGGGAACACTGAAGCTTTCTTT,CASSLRTGNTEAFF
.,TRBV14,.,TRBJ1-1,TGTGCCAGCAGCCCCCTAGGGGACACTGAAGCTTTCTTT,CASSPLGDTEAFF
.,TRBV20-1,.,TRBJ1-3,TGCAGTGCTACCCAGGGATACACCATATATTTT,CSATQGYTIYF
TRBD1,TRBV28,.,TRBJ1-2,TGTGCCAGCAGTTTAGGCGGAGGGACAGGGAAAGGTGGCTACACCTTC,CASSLGGGTGKGGYTF
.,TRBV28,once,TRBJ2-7,TGTGCCAGCAGTTTAGTATCCCCTTACGAGCAGTACTTC,CASSLVSPYEQYF
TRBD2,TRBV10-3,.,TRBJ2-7,TGTGCCATCAGTGAGTCCCGGGAGGGCGGTGAGCAGTACTTC,CAISESREGGEQYF
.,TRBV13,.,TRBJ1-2,TGTGCCAGCAGTAGGGACTTCTATGGCTACACCTTC,CASSRDFYGYTF
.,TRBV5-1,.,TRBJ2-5,TGCGCCAGCAGCTTCGGGCAAGAGACCCAGTACTTC,CASSFGQETQYF
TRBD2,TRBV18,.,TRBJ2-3,TGTGCCAGCTCACCACTAGCGGGGGGCCTATCTGACACAGATACGCAGTATTTT,CASSPLAGGLSDTDTQYF
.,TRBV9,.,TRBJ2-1,TGTGCCAGCAGCCAAAAACAGGGAGACAATGAGCAGTTCTTC,CASSQKQGDNEQFF
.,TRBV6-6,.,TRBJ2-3,TGTGCCAGCAGTCCCGTCGGCCGGGGGGCCGTCCCTAGCACAGATACGCAGTATTTT,CASSPVGRGAVPSTDTQYF
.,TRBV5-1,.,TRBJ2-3,TGCGCCAGCAGCCCGACTCCGGGAGCCGGGGCAGATACGCAGTATTTT,CASSPTPGAGADTQYF
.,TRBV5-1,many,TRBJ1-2,TGCGCCAGCAAGGAGTCCTCGCTCTATGGCTACACCTTC,CASKESSLYGYTF
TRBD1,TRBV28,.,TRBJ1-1,TGTGCCAGCATCCGGGACAGACCGAACACTGAAGCTTTCTTT,CASIRDRPNTEAFF
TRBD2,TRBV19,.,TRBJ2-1,TGTGCCAGTAGTTACCTTAGCGGGGGGGCCGACAATGAGCAGTTCTTC,CASSYLSGGADNEQFF
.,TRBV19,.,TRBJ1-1,TGTGCCAGTAGTAACTTGGTTGAAGCTTTCTTT,CASSNLVEAFF
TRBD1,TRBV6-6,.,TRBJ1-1,TGTGCCAGCAGGGATGGACAGGGTCCGGGAGGCACTGAAGCTTTCTTT,CASRDGQGPGGTEAFF
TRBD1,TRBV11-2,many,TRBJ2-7,TGTGCCAGCAGCCCTACAGGGGTCAGCTCCTACGAGCAGTACTTC,CASSPTGVSSYEQYF
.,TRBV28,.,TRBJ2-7,TGTGCCAGCAGTTTTCGGGTCCCCTCCTACGAGCAGTACTTC,CASSFRVPSYEQYF
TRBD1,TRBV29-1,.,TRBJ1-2,TGCAGCGTGAGGGGACAGGGGGGAGATGGCTACACCTTC,CSVRGQGGDGYTF
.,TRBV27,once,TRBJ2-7,TGTGCCAGCAGCCAGTGGGCCAAGGTCTCCGAGCAGTACTTC,CASSQWAKVSEQYF
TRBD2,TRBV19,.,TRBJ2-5,TGTGCCAGTAGTATATACGGGGGGTTCCTAGGGCGAGAGACCCAGTACTTC,CASSIYGGFLGRETQYF
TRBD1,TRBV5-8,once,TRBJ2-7,TGTGCCAGCAGCTCCTGGACAGGCCCTGGCGAGCAGTACTTC,CASSSWTGPGEQYF
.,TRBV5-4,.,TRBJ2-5,TGTGCCAGCAGCTTGGGCAGGGCAGAGACCCAGTACTTC,CASSLGRAETQYF
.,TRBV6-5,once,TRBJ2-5,TGTGCCAGGGAGGACAGCGGAGTAGGGGAGACCCAGTACTTC,CAREDSGVGETQYF
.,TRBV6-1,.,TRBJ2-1,TGTGCCAGCAGTGAATCAAGGACATACAATGAGCAGTTCTTC,CASSESRTYNEQFF
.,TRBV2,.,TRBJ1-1,TGTGCCAGCAGTGAAGCGCTTCTGACTATTGAAGCTTTCTTT,CASSEALLTIEAFF
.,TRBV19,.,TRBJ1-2,TGTGCCAGTAGTATTGCAGGGCTCTATGGCTACACCTTC,CASSIAGLYGYTF
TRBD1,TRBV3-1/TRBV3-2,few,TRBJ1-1,TGTGCCAGCAGCCACGTACAGGGGAGAGCTTTCTTT,CASSHVQGRAFF
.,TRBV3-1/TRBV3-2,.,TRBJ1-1,TGTGCCAGCAGCCAGAGGACAAACACTGAAGCTTTCTTT,CASSQRTNTEAFF
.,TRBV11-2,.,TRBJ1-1,TGTGCCAGCAGCTTAAGCAGGGATGAAGCTTTCTTT,CASSLSRDEAFF
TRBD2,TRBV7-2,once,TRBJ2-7,TGTGCCAGCAGCTTGCTAGCGGGGGGGGTCTACGAGCAGTACTTC,CASSLLAGGVYEQYF
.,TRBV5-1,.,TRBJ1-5,TGCGCCAGCAGTTGGAGTATCAATCAGCCCCAGCATTTT,CASSWSINQPQHF
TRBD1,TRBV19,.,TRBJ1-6,TGTGCCATCTCCCGGGACAGCAATTCACCCCTCCACTTT,CAISRDSNSPLHF